Listed here are 32 T cell receptor beta chains from one sample, sequenced in a study of cytomegalovirus exposure and HLA in healthy donors. 13 Jbeta primers and 60 Vbeta primers were used for the PCR. Clones were sequenced by immunoSEQ multiplex PCR, and TCRdb holds only the in-frame ones, with some missing. Of more than 95,000 clones detected, roughly 77% appear once; the ten largest clones hold roughly 2%. The sequenced sample consisted of PBMCs. The receptors were gathered from a man aged 18 to 30 in good health and CMV-seronegative.

The chain employs TRBV5-1 and TRBJ1-6; D possibly corresponds to TRBD1 (5 bases). Deletions cut 2 bases from V and 8 bases from J, with 17 bases between. Germline-derived CDR1 and CDR2 are SGHRS and YFSETQ. There are 16 residues in the CDR3. CDR3 in amino acids: CASSFRVAEKDSPLHF. Here the CDR3 DNA reads TGCGCCAGCAGCTTCAGGGTCGCAGAGAAGGATTCACCCCTCCACTTT. Drawing the rest from reference TRBV5-1 and TRBJ1-6, the complete variable domain is KAGVTQTPRYLIKTRGQQVTLSCSPISGHRSVSWYQQTPGQGLQFLFEYFSETQRNKGNFPGRFSGRQFSNSRSEMNVSTLELGDSALYLCASSFRVAEKDSPLHFGNGTRLTVT.

The gene calls are TRBV11-2 and TRBJ2-3; D not certain. CDR1 and CDR2 from the germline V gene are SGHAT and FQNNGV. CDR3 size: 13 residues. Trimming removed 3 bases from V and 5 bases from J, with 9 bases in between. DNA of the CDR3: TGTGCCAGCAGCTTCGAGCCGGTAGATACGCAGTATTTT. This encodes CASSFEPVDTQYF.

This clone was recorded once. The gene calls are TRBV2 and TRBJ1-5; the D gene is possibly TRBD1 (5 bases). The length of the CDR3 is 17 residues. Trimming left V 4 bases short and J 0 bases short, with 16 bases between. Germline V CDR1 and CDR2: SNHLY, FYNNEI. The CDR3 sequence is CASSADTAPLSNQPQHF. In DNA, the CDR3 is TGTGCCAGCAGTGCGGACACAGCTCCCCTTAGCAATCAGCCCCAGCATTTT. Supplemented by reference TRBV2 and TRBJ1-5, the full variable domain reads EPEVTQTPSHQVTQMGQEVILRCVPISNHLYFYWYRQILGQKVEFLVSFYNNEISEKSEIFDDQFSVERPDGSNFTLKIRSTKLEDSAMYFCASSADTAPLSNQPQHFGDGTRLSIL.

The chain employs TRBV23-1 and TRBJ2-2; TRBD2 is a possible D gene (5 bases). TRBV23-1 is marked as an open reading frame, function uncertain. CDR3 size: 14 residues. V dropped 0 bases and J dropped 7 bases, with 9 bases sitting between them. The CDR3, as DNA: TGCGCCAGCAGTCAATCTCCGGGAAGCGGGGAGCTGTTTTTT. Translated, it gives CASSQSPGSGELFF.

J is TRBJ1-2 and V is TRBV5-1, with 11 bases matching TRBD1. The CDR3 covers 16 residues. Germline-derived CDR1 and CDR2 are SGHRS and YFSETQ. The J segment lost 4 bases and the V segment lost 4 bases, leaving 9 bases of the junction unmatched. DNA for the CDR3: TGCGCCAGCAGCACCGGACAGGGGGCGACGTCCTATGGCTACACCTTC. It specifies CASSTGQGATSYGYTF.

This chain joins TRBV6-6 and TRBJ2-5; 9 bases map to TRBD2. Trimming cost V 6 bases and J 5 bases; bases outside gene matches: 10. The CDR3 loop spans 15 amino acids. Germline V gene sequence: CDR1 MNHNY, CDR2 SVGAGI (reference sequence). The CDR3 sequence: CASRPIAGARETQYF. The CDR3 DNA reads TGTGCCAGCAGGCCTATAGCGGGGGCCAGGGAGACCCAGTACTTC.

The V and J genes are TRBV19 and TRBJ1-5; possibly TRBD1 for D (6 bases). CDR1 and CDR2 from the germline V gene are LNHDA and SQIVND (reference sequence). Trimming took off 9 bases at V and 6 bases at J, with 18 bases between the two ends. The CDR3 runs 14 residues. The CDR3 DNA follows: TGTGCCAGCCTAAACTGGGGGCTTCGTCAGCCCCAGCATTTT. It yields the protein CASLNWGLRQPQHF.

In nucleotides, the CDR3 is TGTGCCAGCAGCTTTAGGGACACATACAATGAGCAGTTCTTC. It yields the protein CASSFRDTYNEQFF. V usage is TRBV7-2 and J usage is TRBJ2-1, with D possibly TRBD1 on 6 matching bases. The ends were cut back, 3 bases at V and 4 bases at J, with 10 bases in the middle. Germline V CDR1 and CDR2: SGHTA, FQGNSA. The CDR3 totals 14 residues.

The chain employs TRBV4-1 and TRBJ1-6, with D tentatively TRBD1 (6 bases). CDR3 length: 14 residues. CDR1 and CDR2 from the germline V gene are MGHRA and YSYEKL. Trimming pared 4 bases from V and 7 bases from J, leaving 11 bases between. The CDR3 reads CASSPIQGNSPLHF. CDR3 DNA: TGCGCCAGCAGCCCCATACAGGGCAATTCACCCCTCCACTTT.

V usage is TRBV5-1 and J usage is TRBJ1-4; TRBD1 matches 7 bases. The germline gives CDR1 SGHRS, CDR2 YFSETQ. With 0 bases clipped from V and 8 bases from J, the junction kept 4 bases outside the gene matches. This CDR3 comprises 14 residues. The CDR3 nucleotides read TGCGCCAGCAGCTTGGGACAGGGCGTCGAAAAACTGTTTTTT. Translated, it gives CASSLGQGVEKLFF.

The CDR3 here is CASSTGQGGEKLFF. The CDR3 DNA reads TGTGCCAGCAGCACGGGACAGGGAGGTGAAAAACTGTTTTTT. The chain has TRBV5-6 and TRBJ1-4, with TRBD1 matching over 9 bases. Per germline, CDR1 SGHDT and CDR2 YYEEEE. J lost 7 bases, V lost 4 bases, and 5 bases had no gene match. This CDR3 spans 14 amino acids.

This clone appeared a single time. V usage is TRBV6-1 and J usage is TRBJ2-7, with D possibly TRBD2 on 6 matching bases. The CDR3 totals 16 residues. The V gene lost 2 bases and the J gene lost 0 bases, with 14 bases spanning the gap. The germline gives CDR1 MNHNS, CDR2 SASEGT. The CDR3 sequence is CASSEIPGVSSYEQYF. The CDR3 coding sequence is TGTGCCAGCAGTGAAATTCCGGGGGTTAGCTCCTACGAGCAGTACTTC.

The chain uses TRBV15 and TRBJ1-2; D possibly corresponds to TRBD1 (5 bases). The length of the CDR3 is 16 residues. Germline CDR1 reads LNHNV; CDR2 reads YYDKDF (reference sequence). V shed 1 base and J shed 4 bases, with 16 bases lying between them. CDR3 protein: CATSRADGGGGYGYTF. The CDR3 DNA is TGTGCCACCAGCAGAGCCGACGGGGGAGGTGGCTATGGCTACACCTTC.

The chain carries TRBV10-3 and TRBJ1-4; 9 nucleotides align to TRBD1. V was clipped by 4 bases and J by 0 bases; unmatched bases: 3. This CDR3 is 16 amino acids long. Per the germline V gene, CDR1 is ENHRY and CDR2 is SYGVKD. CDR3: CAISARQGATNEKLFF. For the CDR3, the DNA is TGTGCCATCAGTGCCCGACAGGGGGCAACTAATGAAAAACTGTTTTTT.

The V and J genes are TRBV19 and TRBJ2-7; 9 nucleotides align to TRBD1. V trimming: 5 bases; J trimming: 5 bases; junction bases outside the gene matches: 7. CDR1 is LNHDA, CDR2 SQIVND, per germline (reference sequence). The CDR3 runs to 14 residues. CDR3 sequence reads: CASSETGGVHEQYF. In DNA, the CDR3 is TGTGCCAGTAGTGAGACAGGGGGGGTACACGAGCAGTACTTC.

A single count supports this clone. This chain joins TRBV7-2 and TRBJ2-5, with TRBD2 as a possible D gene (7 bases). CDR3 size: 15 residues. Per germline, CDR1 SGHTA and CDR2 FQGNSA. Trimming shortened V by 6 bases and J by 5 bases, and 19 bases separated the two germline ends. Here the CDR3 reads CASRNRGAGVETQYF. Written as DNA, the CDR3 is TGTGCCAGCAGGAATCGGGGGGCGGGGGTGGAGACCCAGTACTTC.

The chain employs TRBV7-3 and TRBJ1-1; D gene unclear. CDR1 and CDR2 from the germline V gene are SGHTA and FQGTGA. The CDR3 sequence is 16 residues long. Trimming took off 1 base at V and 2 bases at J, with 14 bases between the two ends. The CDR3 is CASSLNRVAGNTEAFF. CDR3 nucleotides: TGTGCCAGCAGCTTAAACCGGGTTGCGGGAAACACTGAAGCTTTCTTT.

The CDR3 loop reads CASGGSYSNQPQHF. DNA of the CDR3: TGTGCTAGTGGGGGGAGCTATAGCAATCAGCCCCAGCATTTT. This sequence joins TRBV12-5 and TRBJ1-5; no definite D call. The CDR3 length is 14 residues. Trimming took 6 bases from V and 0 from J, leaving 9 bases between them. Germline V lookup: CDR1 LGHNT, CDR2 FRNRAP.

The chain has TRBV7-3 and TRBJ2-1, with 12 nucleotides matching TRBD1. CDR3 length: 17 residues. Germline V gene sequence: CDR1 SGHTA, CDR2 FQGTGA. With 1 base clipped from V and 9 bases from J, the junction kept 10 bases outside the gene matches. CDR3 sequence (DNA): TGTGCCAGCAGCTTAATCCCCGGGACAGGGGGCCGAAGTGAGCAGTTCTTC. Protein sequence: CASSLIPGTGGRSEQFF.

This chain joins TRBV6-5 and TRBJ2-5; no clear D. Germline loops: CDR1 MNHEY, CDR2 SVGAGI. Deletions cut 4 bases from V and 1 base from J, with 7 bases between. This CDR3 has 13 amino acids. CDR3 protein: CASSFLRQETQYF. In nucleotides, the CDR3 is TGTGCCAGCAGTTTCCTCCGCCAAGAGACCCAGTACTTC.

On this clone itself: The same CDR3 also results from other DNA sequences found in this sample. The chain links TRBV29-1 to TRBJ2-3; 11 nucleotides align to TRBD1. The CDR3 sequence is 14 residues long. Germline-derived CDR1 and CDR2 are SQVTM and ANQGSEA. V shed 6 bases and J 4 bases; nucleotides not matched to a gene: 6. The CDR3 spells CSVLMGQGADTQYF. Here the CDR3 DNA reads TGCAGCGTCCTAATGGGACAGGGGGCAGATACGCAGTATTTT.

This chain links TRBV7-8 with TRBJ2-3; TRBD2 might be the D (5 bases). Germline assignment: CDR1 SGHVS and CDR2 FQNEAQ. Trimming removed 8 bases at V and 0 bases at J, with 12 bases between. This CDR3 region has 14 residues. The CDR3: CASQRVTSTDTQYF. Here the CDR3 DNA reads TGTGCCAGCCAGAGGGTGACTAGCACAGATACGCAGTATTTT.

In this sample, this clone turned up a few times. The chain carries TRBV9 and TRBJ1-1, with TRBD1 matching 7 bases. J was trimmed by 1 base and V by 0 bases; bases with no gene match: 0. This CDR3 is 14 amino acids long. The germline gives CDR1 SGDLS, CDR2 YYNGEE. The CDR3 is CASSVEGANTEAFF. The CDR3 nucleotides are TGTGCCAGCAGCGTAGAGGGGGCGAACACTGAAGCTTTCTTT.

On this clone: The junction and the germline gene differ at one end; a read error may be behind it. The V and J genes are TRBV7-9 and TRBJ1-1; 9 bases map to TRBD1. This CDR3 is 15 amino acids long. CDR1 is SEHNR, CDR2 FQNEAQ, per germline (reference sequence). The CDR3 nucleotides read TGTTCCAGCAGCTTGGGGACAGGGATTGGCGCTGAAGCTTTCTTT. Protein product: CSSSLGTGIGAEAFF.

The rearrangement links TRBV7-2 to TRBJ2-3; the match to TRBD2 covers 7 bases. CDR1 SGHTA and CDR2 FQGNSA come from the germline V gene. V shed 5 bases, J shed 7 bases, and the junction held 12 bases outside the gene matches. The CDR3 has 15 residues. The CDR3 loop reads CASSPSPSGTYTQYF. The DNA for the CDR3 is TGTGCCAGCAGCCCATCGCCTAGCGGAACCTATACGCAGTATTTT.

J is TRBJ1-1 and V is TRBV5-5, with 7 bases that match TRBD1. The germline CDR1 and CDR2 sequences are SGHKS and YYEKEE (reference sequence). The ends lost 2 bases at V and 4 bases at J; junction bases unmatched: 2. The CDR3 is 13 residues long. The DNA for the CDR3 is TGTGCCAGCAGCTTAACAGGGGTCACTGAAGCTTTCTTT. It encodes CASSLTGVTEAFF.

The rearrangement joins TRBV21-1 to TRBJ2-1; TRBD1 was called by the table and not checked on the DNA. TRBV21-1 corresponds to a pseudogene. There are 19 residues in the CDR3. CDR3 region: CASSKVRDSGTGLYNEQFF. The CDR3 nucleotides are TGTGCCAGCAGCAAAGTGAGGGATTCCGGGACAGGGCTGTACAATGAGCAGTTCTTC.

J is TRBJ2-3 and V is TRBV5-1; D is undetermined. Germline V CDR1 and CDR2: SGHRS, YFSETQ. Trimming removed 0 bases from V and 0 bases from J, with 8 bases in between. The CDR3 is 15 amino acids. DNA for the CDR3: TGCGCCAGCAGCTTGGCCCCCGTGAGCACAGATACGCAGTATTTT. This sequence encodes CASSLAPVSTDTQYF.

The chain links TRBV11-2 to TRBJ2-1; a possible D gene is TRBD2 (7 bases). This CDR3 has 16 residues. Germline loops: CDR1 SGHAT, CDR2 FQNNGV. The ends were cut back, 1 base at V and 0 bases at J, with 10 bases in the middle. The CDR3: CASSLVGGLSYNEQFF. The CDR3 DNA reads as TGTGCCAGCAGCTTAGTCGGGGGGCTCTCCTACAATGAGCAGTTCTTC.

The chain recombines TRBV27 with TRBJ2-1, with 11 bases fitting TRBD2. This CDR3 has 15 amino acids. From germline, CDR1 is MNHEY and CDR2 SMNVEV (reference sequence). Losses at the gene ends were 3 bases for V and 8 bases for J; bases not matched to a gene: 6. Written as DNA, the CDR3 is TGTGCCAGCAGTTTCTTACTAGCGGGGGAGGATGAGCAGTTCTTC. The encoded protein is CASSFLLAGEDEQFF.

This chain uses TRBV27 with TRBJ2-7; perhaps TRBD1 as D (6 bases). Germline V gene lookup returns CDR1 MNHEY and CDR2 SMNVEV (reference sequence). The germline V and J ends were trimmed by 5 bases and 9 bases, with 23 bases remaining between them. The CDR3 contains 15 residues. The CDR3 coding sequence is TGTGCCAGCAGTCCGACGACAGGAGCAAGCGCAGGGCAGTACTTC. Translating gives CASSPTTGASAGQYF.

The chain has TRBV2 and TRBJ1-2; D possibly corresponds to TRBD1 (5 bases). V lost 3 bases, J lost 8 bases, and 16 bases lay in between. Germline CDR1 and CDR2: SNHLY and FYNNEI. CDR3 length: 14 amino acids. The CDR3: CASSDSRQYGGYTF. The CDR3 nucleotides read TGTGCCAGCAGTGATTCCCGACAGTATGGGGGCTACACCTTC.